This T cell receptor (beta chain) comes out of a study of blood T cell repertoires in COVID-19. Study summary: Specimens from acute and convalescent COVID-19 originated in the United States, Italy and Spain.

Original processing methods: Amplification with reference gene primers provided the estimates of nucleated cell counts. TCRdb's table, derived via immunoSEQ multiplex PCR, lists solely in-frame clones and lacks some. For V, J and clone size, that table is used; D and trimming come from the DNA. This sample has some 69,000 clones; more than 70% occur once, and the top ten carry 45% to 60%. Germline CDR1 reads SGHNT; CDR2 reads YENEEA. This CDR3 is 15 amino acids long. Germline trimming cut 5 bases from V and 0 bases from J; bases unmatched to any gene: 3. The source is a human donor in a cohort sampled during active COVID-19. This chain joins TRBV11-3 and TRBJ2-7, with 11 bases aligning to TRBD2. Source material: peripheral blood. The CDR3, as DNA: TGTGCCAGCAGCCGTACTAGCGGGAGCTCCTACGAGCAGTACTTC. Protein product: CASSRTSGSSYEQYF.